The rows below give T cell receptor beta chains drawn from one sample of a study of PD-L1 blockade in urothelial cancer. The protocol was immunoSEQ multiplex PCR, while the TCRdb copy is restricted to in-frame clones and leaves out a portion. Of fewer than 30,000 clones listed, around 82% are singletons. This specimen consisted of PBMCs, obtained around atezolizumab (anti-PD-L1) treatment. These receptors were taken from a man between 65 and 79 years old with urothelial cancer. Both conserved end residues are part of each CDR3. D genes are given only for firm matches. Some rows mark clone size as missing; the rest say once, few, many or name a class of expanded clone.

TRBV28,TRBJ2-7,TRBD2,-,CASSKLAGDNYEQYF,TGTGCCAGCAGTAAACTAGCGGGAGACAACTACGAGCAGTACTTC
TRBV7-7,TRBJ2-5,-,-,CASSTIDRGTQYF,TGTGCTAGCAGCACTATTGACCGTGGGACCCAGTACTTC
TRBV7-8,TRBJ1-4,TRBD1,-,CASSLAQTGMGEKLFF,TGTGCCAGCAGCTTAGCCCAGACAGGGATGGGTGAAAAACTGTTTTTT
TRBV14,TRBJ2-7,TRBD2,few,CASSRLAGGYLHEQYF,TGTGCCAGCAGCCGACTAGCGGGAGGGTACCTCCACGAGCAGTACTTC
TRBV10-3,TRBJ2-3,TRBD2,-,CAISERGEGPGDTQYF,TGTGCCATCAGTGAACGGGGGGAGGGCCCGGGAGATACGCAGTATTTT
TRBV2,TRBJ2-1,-,-,CASSEGGGSYNEQFF,TGTGCCAGCAGTGAAGGGGGCGGCTCCTACAATGAGCAGTTCTTC
TRBV5-4,TRBJ2-7,-,-,CASSLELLSYEQYF,TGTGCCAGCAGCTTGGAACTCCTCTCCTACGAGCAGTACTTC
TRBV2,TRBJ1-1,-,-,CASRGEYPGTPNTEAFF,TGTGCCAGCAGAGGCGAGTATCCCGGGACACCTAACACTGAAGCTTTCTTT
TRBV30,TRBJ2-7,-,-,CAWMSGGEREQYF,TGTGCCTGGATGTCTGGCGGGGAGAGGGAGCAGTACTTC
TRBV10-3,TRBJ2-7,-,few,CAISPRDGSSYEQYF,TGTGCCATCAGCCCGAGGGACGGGAGCTCCTACGAGCAGTACTTC
TRBV5-4,TRBJ1-2,TRBD1,-,CASTRQGANYGYTF,TGTGCCAGCACTCGACAGGGAGCTAACTATGGCTACACCTTC
TRBV10-1,TRBJ2-3,-,-,CASSTTDTQYF,TGCGCCAGCAGTACTACAGATACGCAGTATTTT
TRBV28,TRBJ2-7,TRBD1,-,CASSSSGQGAHEQYF,TGTGCCAGCAGTTCCTCGGGACAGGGGGCCCACGAGCAGTACTTC
TRBV6-5,TRBJ1-1,-,-,CASSYDPRQNTEAFF,TGTGCCAGCAGTTACGACCCGAGGCAGAACACTGAAGCTTTCTTT
TRBV10-1,TRBJ2-3,-,-,CASSSSGPPDTQYF,TGCGCCAGCAGTAGTAGCGGACCCCCAGATACGCAGTATTTT
TRBV7-9,TRBJ1-1,-,few,CASSLVTENTEAFF,TGTGCCAGCAGCTTAGTTACAGAGAACACTGAAGCTTTCTTT
TRBV6-5,TRBJ1-5,TRBD1,-,CASSFTGGHNQPQHF,TGTGCCAGCAGTTTCACAGGGGGGCACAATCAGCCCCAGCATTTT
TRBV11-2,TRBJ2-3,-,-,CASSLDSVGTDTQYF,TGTGCCAGCAGCTTAGATAGTGTGGGCACAGATACGCAGTATTTT
TRBV19,TRBJ2-7,TRBD2,-,CASSEVAGLAGSSTYEQYF,TGTGCCAGTTCTGAGGTGGCGGGACTAGCGGGTTCCTCCACCTACGAGCAGTACTTC
TRBV28,TRBJ2-6,-,-,CASSDSNSGANVLTF,TGTGCCAGCAGTGATAGTAACTCTGGGGCCAACGTCCTGACTTTC
TRBV27,TRBJ1-5,-,-,CASSSLSGQPQHF,TGTGCCAGCAGTTCCCTAAGCGGTCAGCCCCAGCATTTT
TRBV6-1,TRBJ1-5,TRBD1,-,CASRKGTGNAMPQHF,TGTGCCAGCAGAAAGGGGACAGGGAATGCGATGCCCCAGCATTTT
TRBV29-1,TRBJ2-1,TRBD2,-,CSVGKSSGKSTEQFF,TGCAGCGTGGGAAAGTCTAGCGGGAAGAGCACTGAGCAGTTCTTC
TRBV10-1,TRBJ2-1,TRBD1,-,CASSDLGQGSWFF,TGCGCCAGCAGTGACCTTGGACAGGGGTCCTGGTTCTTC
TRBV10-3,TRBJ2-5,-,-,CAISSFQETQYF,TGTGCCATCAGTAGCTTCCAAGAGACCCAGTACTTC
TRBV5-1,TRBJ2-5,-,-,CASSFGMYQETQYF,TGCGCCAGCAGCTTTGGCATGTACCAAGAGACCCAGTACTTC
TRBV7-8,TRBJ2-5,TRBD1,-,CASSLSTPGQAGFFQETQYF,TGTGCCAGCAGCCTATCAACTCCGGGACAGGCTGGGTTTTTTCAAGAGACCCAGTACTTC
TRBV19,TRBJ2-2,TRBD1,once,CASSIRTGGGTGELFF,TGTGCCAGTAGTATCCGGACAGGGGGCGGCACCGGGGAGCTGTTTTTT
TRBV2,TRBJ1-1,-,-,CASCGRHTEAFF,TGTGCCAGCTGTGGGCGGCACACTGAAGCTTTCTTT
TRBV11-2,TRBJ2-2,TRBD2,-,CASSLGLAGGRAGELFF,TGTGCCAGCAGCTTAGGACTAGCGGGAGGGCGGGCCGGGGAGCTGTTTTTT
TRBV7-2,TRBJ1-1,-,-,CASSLAGLREAFF,TGTGCCAGCAGCTTAGCGGGACTTAGGGAAGCTTTCTTT
TRBV18,TRBJ2-5,-,-,CASSPLDSAGSKQTQYF,TGTGCCAGCTCACCTTTGGACAGCGCAGGATCGAAACAGACCCAGTACTTC
TRBV11-3,TRBJ2-1,-,-,CASSRAGERTYNEQFF,TGTGCCAGCAGCAGAGCCGGGGAAAGGACCTACAATGAGCAGTTCTTC
TRBV5-1,TRBJ1-2,TRBD1,-,CASSLESTGVLGYTF,TGCGCCAGCAGCTTGGAATCGACAGGGGTTCTTGGCTACACCTTC
TRBV2,TRBJ2-7,TRBD2,-,CASSPPASGRAGYEQYF,TGTGCCAGCAGTCCTCCAGCTAGCGGGAGGGCAGGATACGAGCAGTACTTC
TRBV4-1,TRBJ2-7,-,few,CASSRSGWGGRYEQYF,TGCGCCAGCAGCCGTTCGGGATGGGGGGGGCGCTACGAGCAGTACTTC
TRBV19,TRBJ1-3,-,-,CASRNRGNTIYF,TGTGCCAGTAGGAACCGGGGAAACACCATATATTTT
TRBV6-5,TRBJ2-7,-,-,CASSYSAGNKAQYF,TGTGCCAGCAGTTACTCAGCAGGGAATAAGGCCCAGTACTTC
TRBV27,TRBJ1-1,TRBD1,-,CASSLGQGGLSEAFF,TGTGCCAGCAGTCTCGGACAGGGTGGCCTATCGGAAGCTTTCTTT
TRBV12-2,TRBJ2-3,-,-,CASRLLSGGDPTDTQYF,TGTGCAAGTCGCTTATTAAGCGGGGGGGACCCCACAGATACGCAGTATTTT
TRBV5-4,TRBJ2-7,-,-,CASSLSLRAASDYEQYF,TGTGCCAGCAGCTTAAGCTTGCGGGCGGCTTCTGACTACGAGCAGTACTTC